These T cell receptor beta chains were read from a single sample in a study of blood T cell repertoires in COVID-19. Profiled with immunoSEQ multiplex PCR; TCRdb holds only in-frame clones, not every one. In the table there are 100,000 to 150,000 clones, more than 75% of which are singletons. Sequences were obtained from peripheral blood. The receptors shown here come from a man aged 50-59 years with acute or convalescent COVID-19. Both conserved end residues are trimmed from each CDR3. D genes are given only for firm matches.

CDR3 protein: ASPLSWAF
D gene: NA
J gene: TRBJ1-1
V gene: TRBV7-7

CDR3 protein: ASSRDSFTDTQY
D gene: NA
J gene: TRBJ2-3
V gene: TRBV6-2/TRBV6-3

CDR3 protein: ASSLATGVEAF
D gene: TRBD1
J gene: TRBJ1-1
V gene: TRBV7-9

CDR3 protein: ASTRQGGSNEQF
D gene: NA
J gene: TRBJ2-1
V gene: TRBV28

CDR3 protein: ASSPLLAGAQQF
D gene: TRBD2
J gene: TRBJ2-1
V gene: TRBV7-9

CDR3 protein: ASSLVVGAGYSYGYT
D gene: NA
J gene: TRBJ1-2
V gene: TRBV5-5

CDR3 protein: ASSFAGGSYEQY
D gene: TRBD2
J gene: TRBJ2-7
V gene: TRBV27

CDR3 protein: ASSIPTGNYGYT
D gene: NA
J gene: TRBJ1-2
V gene: TRBV19

CDR3 protein: ATSTGLAGGAGFTQY
D gene: TRBD2
J gene: TRBJ2-3
V gene: TRBV24-1

CDR3 protein: ASSSQGHYGYT
D gene: NA
J gene: TRBJ1-2
V gene: TRBV19

CDR3 protein: ASSQTAGALTGEQF
D gene: TRBD2
J gene: TRBJ2-1
V gene: TRBV4-3

CDR3 protein: ASSSVPGQGDEQF
D gene: TRBD1
J gene: TRBJ2-1
V gene: TRBV5-1

CDR3 protein: ASSIGGRRNQPQH
D gene: NA
J gene: TRBJ1-5
V gene: TRBV19

CDR3 protein: ASSSLDGEQY
D gene: NA
J gene: TRBJ2-7
V gene: TRBV11-3

CDR3 protein: AIRRQLNTEAF
D gene: NA
J gene: TRBJ1-1
V gene: TRBV10-3

CDR3 protein: ASSWDTNTEAF
D gene: NA
J gene: TRBJ1-1
V gene: TRBV5-1

CDR3 protein: ASSYPGGVNYGYT
D gene: NA
J gene: TRBJ1-2
V gene: TRBV6-5

CDR3 protein: ASSQEAGTGRTDTQY
D gene: TRBD1
J gene: TRBJ2-3
V gene: TRBV4-1

CDR3 protein: ASSPTPGTDDSGANVLT
D gene: TRBD1
J gene: TRBJ2-6
V gene: TRBV7-9

CDR3 protein: ASSESWTYEQY
D gene: NA
J gene: TRBJ2-7
V gene: TRBV2

CDR3 protein: SVTGLAGVYNEQF
D gene: TRBD2
J gene: TRBJ2-1
V gene: TRBV29-1

CDR3 protein: ASTKDSSGNTIY
D gene: NA
J gene: TRBJ1-3
V gene: TRBV6-5

CDR3 protein: ASSYRDRVNSPLH
D gene: TRBD1
J gene: TRBJ1-6
V gene: TRBV6-6

CDR3 protein: ASSLSVQGGT
D gene: NA
J gene: TRBJ1-2
V gene: TRBV13

CDR3 protein: ASSRTGQETQY
D gene: NA
J gene: TRBJ2-5
V gene: TRBV19

CDR3 protein: AWNRPGLAGANEQF
D gene: TRBD2
J gene: TRBJ2-1
V gene: TRBV30

CDR3 protein: AISDTGSGYEQY
D gene: NA
J gene: TRBJ2-7
V gene: TRBV10-3

CDR3 protein: ASRDPGQSSGNTIY
D gene: NA
J gene: TRBJ1-3
V gene: TRBV21-1

CDR3 protein: AWIEYRGYT
D gene: NA
J gene: TRBJ1-2
V gene: TRBV30

CDR3 protein: ASSIMSTAYGYT
D gene: NA
J gene: TRBJ1-2
V gene: TRBV19

CDR3 protein: ASSPTVTEAF
D gene: NA
J gene: TRBJ1-1
V gene: TRBV10-2

CDR3 protein: ASSLEVQGGGYEQY
D gene: TRBD1
J gene: TRBJ2-7
V gene: TRBV5-5

CDR3 protein: ASNLDIANTGELF
D gene: NA
J gene: TRBJ2-2
V gene: TRBV2

CDR3 protein: ASSQLDRGAGYT
D gene: NA
J gene: TRBJ1-2
V gene: TRBV14

CDR3 protein: ASSYDSGSHNEQF
D gene: TRBD2
J gene: TRBJ2-1
V gene: TRBV6-2/TRBV6-3

CDR3 protein: AISGPGVAIAYEQY
D gene: NA
J gene: TRBJ2-7
V gene: TRBV10-3

CDR3 protein: ASSPLAGEPDTQY
D gene: TRBD2
J gene: TRBJ2-3
V gene: TRBV4-2

CDR3 protein: ASSPPLRGPNEKLF
D gene: TRBD1
J gene: TRBJ1-4
V gene: TRBV18

CDR3 protein: ASAAWGGGYGYT
D gene: NA
J gene: TRBJ1-2
V gene: TRBV11-2

CDR3 protein: AWSPPGQAFQPQH
D gene: TRBD1
J gene: TRBJ1-5
V gene: TRBV30

CDR3 protein: ASTQWGGDEQY
D gene: NA
J gene: TRBJ2-7
V gene: TRBV12-3/TRBV12-4

CDR3 protein: AWTGLAGSATGELF
D gene: TRBD2
J gene: TRBJ2-2
V gene: TRBV30

CDR3 protein: ASSTGDGNQPQH
D gene: NA
J gene: TRBJ1-5
V gene: TRBV2

CDR3 protein: ASSESRVNTGELF
D gene: NA
J gene: TRBJ2-2
V gene: TRBV6-1

CDR3 protein: ASSRPGMGSNQPQH
D gene: NA
J gene: TRBJ1-5
V gene: TRBV19

CDR3 protein: ASSIGIGEAF
D gene: NA
J gene: TRBJ1-1
V gene: TRBV19

CDR3 protein: ASSHRDTRSYEQY
D gene: NA
J gene: TRBJ2-7
V gene: TRBV13